This TCR beta chain is drawn from a study of blood T cell repertoires in COVID-19. Study-wide background: The study drew acute and convalescent COVID-19 samples from the United States, Italy and Spain. Sources were T cells, B-cell-depleted T cells, or PBMCs; the material itself was cDNA or gDNA.

The germline gives CDR1 MDHEN, CDR2 SYDVKM. CDR3 length: 14 residues. The junction had 9 bases not matched to a gene; V was cut back by 5 bases and J by 8 bases. Methods used by the authors: Estimation of nucleated cell counts relied on the amplification of reference gene primers. This table comes from immunoSEQ multiplex PCR, and its TCRdb copy is limited to in-frame clones, with some not included. D and trimming were read from the DNA, whereas the V and J calls and clone size are those reported in that table. The repertoire holds roughly 230,000 clones, with about 88% as singletons. The sequence derives from a man in his forties or fifties with acute or convalescent COVID-19. Sequencing was carried out using peripheral blood. V gene TRBV28 combines with J gene TRBJ1-2; 9 nucleotides align to TRBD1. CDR3 in amino acids: CASSLTGGESGYTF. The DNA of the CDR3 is TGTGCCAGCAGTCTAACAGGGGGCGAATCCGGCTACACCTTC.